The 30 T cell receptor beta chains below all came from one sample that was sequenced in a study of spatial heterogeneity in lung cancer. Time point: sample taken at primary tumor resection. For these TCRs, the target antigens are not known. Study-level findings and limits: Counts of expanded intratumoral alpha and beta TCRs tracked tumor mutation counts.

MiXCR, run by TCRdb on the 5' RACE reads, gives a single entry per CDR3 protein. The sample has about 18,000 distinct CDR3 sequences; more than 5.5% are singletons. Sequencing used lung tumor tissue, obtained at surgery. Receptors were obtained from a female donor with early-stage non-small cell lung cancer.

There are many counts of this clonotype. The CDR3 DNA is TGTGCCAGCCGGTTAGTTTCTGAAAAACTGTTTTTT. Translating gives CASRLVSEKLFF. The V and J genes are TRBV7-9 and TRBJ1-4; D ambiguous. The ends were cut back, 8 bases at V and 7 bases at J, with 11 bases in the middle. Germline V gene lookup returns CDR1 SEHNR and CDR2 FQNEAQ (reference sequence). The CDR3 covers 12 residues.

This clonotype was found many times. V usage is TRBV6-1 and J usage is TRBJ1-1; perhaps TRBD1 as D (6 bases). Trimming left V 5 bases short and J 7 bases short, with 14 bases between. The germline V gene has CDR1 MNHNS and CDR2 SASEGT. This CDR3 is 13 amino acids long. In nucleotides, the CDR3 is TGTGCCAGCAGTCAAGGACAGTTTAATGAAGCTTTCTTT. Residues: CASSQGQFNEAFF.

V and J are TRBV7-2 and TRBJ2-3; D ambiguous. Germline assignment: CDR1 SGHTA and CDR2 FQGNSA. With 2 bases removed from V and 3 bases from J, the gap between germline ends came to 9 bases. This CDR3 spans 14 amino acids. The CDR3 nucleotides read TGTGCCAGCAGCTTAACCTCGAAGACAGATACGCAGTATTTT. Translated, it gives CASSLTSKTDTQYF.

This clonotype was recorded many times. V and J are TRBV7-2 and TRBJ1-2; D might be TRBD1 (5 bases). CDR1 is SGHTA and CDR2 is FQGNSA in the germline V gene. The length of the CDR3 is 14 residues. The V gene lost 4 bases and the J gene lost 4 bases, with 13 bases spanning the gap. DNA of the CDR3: TGTGCCAGCAGCTCCGTGTCTGGGGGCTATGGCTACACCTTC. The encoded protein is CASSSVSGGYGYTF.

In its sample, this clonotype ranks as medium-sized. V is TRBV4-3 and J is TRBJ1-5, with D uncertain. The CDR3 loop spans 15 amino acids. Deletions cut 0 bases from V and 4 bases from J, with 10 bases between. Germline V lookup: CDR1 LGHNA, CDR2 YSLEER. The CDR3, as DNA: TGCGCCAGCAGCCAAGAACTTTCACGGAATCAGCCCCAGCATTTT. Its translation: CASSQELSRNQPQHF.

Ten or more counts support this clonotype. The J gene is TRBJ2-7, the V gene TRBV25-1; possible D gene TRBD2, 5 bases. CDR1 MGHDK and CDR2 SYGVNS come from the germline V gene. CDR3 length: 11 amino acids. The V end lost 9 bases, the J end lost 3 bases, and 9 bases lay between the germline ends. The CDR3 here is CASEDFYEQYF. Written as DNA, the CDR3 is TGTGCCAGTGAGGACTTCTACGAGCAGTACTTC.

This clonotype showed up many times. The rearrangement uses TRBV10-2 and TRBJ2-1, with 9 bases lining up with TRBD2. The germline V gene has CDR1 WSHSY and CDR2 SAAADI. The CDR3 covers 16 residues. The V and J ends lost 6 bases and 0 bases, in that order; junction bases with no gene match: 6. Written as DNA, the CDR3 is TGCGCCAGCAGGCTAGCGGGACAAAGCTCCTACAATGAGCAGTTCTTC. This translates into CASRLAGQSSYNEQFF.

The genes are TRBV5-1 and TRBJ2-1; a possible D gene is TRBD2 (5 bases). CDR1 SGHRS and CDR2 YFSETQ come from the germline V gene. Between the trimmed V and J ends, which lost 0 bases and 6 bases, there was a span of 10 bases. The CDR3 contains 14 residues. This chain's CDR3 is CASSLDPSSNEQFF. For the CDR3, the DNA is TGCGCCAGCAGCTTGGATCCTAGCTCCAATGAGCAGTTCTTC.

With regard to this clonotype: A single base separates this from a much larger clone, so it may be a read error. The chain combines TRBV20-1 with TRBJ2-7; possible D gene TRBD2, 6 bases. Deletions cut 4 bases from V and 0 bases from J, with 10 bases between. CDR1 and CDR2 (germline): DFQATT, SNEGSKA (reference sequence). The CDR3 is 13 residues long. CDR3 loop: CSAMEGRSYEQYF. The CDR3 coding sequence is TGCAGTGCTATGGAGGGCCGCTCCTACGAGCAGTACTTC.

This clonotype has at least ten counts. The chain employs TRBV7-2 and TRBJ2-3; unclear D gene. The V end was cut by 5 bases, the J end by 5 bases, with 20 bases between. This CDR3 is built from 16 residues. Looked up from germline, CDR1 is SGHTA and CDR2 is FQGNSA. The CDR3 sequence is CASSPSPTPGEDTQYF. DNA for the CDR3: TGTGCCAGCAGCCCGAGCCCAACTCCCGGCGAAGATACGCAGTATTTT.

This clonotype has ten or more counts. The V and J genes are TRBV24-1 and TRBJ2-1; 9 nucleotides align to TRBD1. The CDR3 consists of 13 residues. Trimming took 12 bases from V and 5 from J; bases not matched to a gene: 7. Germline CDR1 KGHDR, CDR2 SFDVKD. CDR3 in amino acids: CAARTGENNEQFF. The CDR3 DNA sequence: TGTGCCGCGCGGACAGGGGAAAACAATGAGCAGTTCTTC.

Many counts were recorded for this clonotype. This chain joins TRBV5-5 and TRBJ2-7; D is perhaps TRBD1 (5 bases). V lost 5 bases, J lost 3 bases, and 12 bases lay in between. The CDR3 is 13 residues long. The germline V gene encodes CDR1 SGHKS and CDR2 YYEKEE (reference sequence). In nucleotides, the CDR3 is TGTGCCAGCAGAGTAGGACACAGCTACGAGCAGTACTTC. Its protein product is CASRVGHSYEQYF.

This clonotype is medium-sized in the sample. DNA for the CDR3: TGTGCCAGCAGCACGCTCCGGGACAGGGGACGGGAGACCCAGTACTTC. Translating it yields CASSTLRDRGRETQYF. The chain employs TRBV28 and TRBJ2-5; 10 bases agree with TRBD1. The trim removed 6 bases at V and 5 bases at J, leaving 12 bases unmatched. In germline, CDR1 is MDHEN, CDR2 SYDVKM. The length of the CDR3 is 16 residues.

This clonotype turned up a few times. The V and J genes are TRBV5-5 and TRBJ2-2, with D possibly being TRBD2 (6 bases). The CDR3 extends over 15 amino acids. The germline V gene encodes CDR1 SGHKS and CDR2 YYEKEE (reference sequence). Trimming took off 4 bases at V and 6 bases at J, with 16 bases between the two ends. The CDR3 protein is CASSLAKLNAGELFF. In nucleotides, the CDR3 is TGTGCCAGCAGCCTAGCGAAATTAAACGCCGGGGAGCTGTTTTTT.

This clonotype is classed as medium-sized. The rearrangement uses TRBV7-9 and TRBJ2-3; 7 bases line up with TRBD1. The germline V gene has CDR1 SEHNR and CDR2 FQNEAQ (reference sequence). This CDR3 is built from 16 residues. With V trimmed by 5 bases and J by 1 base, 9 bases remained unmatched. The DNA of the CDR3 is TGTGCCAGCAGCCAAGGGACAGTGCCGGGCACAGATACGCAGTATTTT. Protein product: CASSQGTVPGTDTQYF.

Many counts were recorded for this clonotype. This chain's CDR3 is CASSPNNGDTQYF. As DNA, the CDR3 is TGTGCCAGCAGCCCTAACAATGGCGATACGCAGTATTTT. V usage is TRBV2 and J usage is TRBJ2-3; D not resolved. V lost 6 bases, J lost 6 bases, and 13 bases lay in between. This CDR3 contains 13 residues. CDR1 SNHLY and CDR2 FYNNEI come from the germline V gene. The full variable domain, its missing parts supplied by reference TRBV2 and TRBJ2-3, is EPEVTQTPSHQVTQMGQEVILRCVPISNHLYFYWYRQILGQKVEFLVSFYNNEISEKSEIFDDQFSVERPDGSNFTLKIRSTKLEDSAMYFCASSPNNGDTQYFGPGTRLTVL.

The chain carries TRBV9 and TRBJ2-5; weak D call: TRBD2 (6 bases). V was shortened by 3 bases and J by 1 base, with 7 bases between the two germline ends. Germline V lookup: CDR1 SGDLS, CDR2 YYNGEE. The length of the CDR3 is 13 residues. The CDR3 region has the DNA TGTGCCAGCAGCGGGACTACCCAAGAGACCCAGTACTTC. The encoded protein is CASSGTTQETQYF.

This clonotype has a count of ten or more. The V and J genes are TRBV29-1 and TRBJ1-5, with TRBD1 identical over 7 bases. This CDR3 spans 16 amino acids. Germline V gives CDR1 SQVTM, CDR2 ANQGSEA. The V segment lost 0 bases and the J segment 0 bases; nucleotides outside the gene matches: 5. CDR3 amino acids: CSVEERQGRSNQPQHF. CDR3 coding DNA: TGCAGCGTTGAAGAGAGACAGGGCCGTAGCAATCAGCCCCAGCATTTT. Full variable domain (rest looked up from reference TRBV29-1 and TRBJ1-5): SAVISQKPSRDICQRGTSLTIQCQVDSQVTMMFWYRQQPGQSLTLIATANQGSEATYESGFVIDKFPISRPNLTFSTLTVSNMSPEDSSIYLCSVEERQGRSNQPQHFGDGTRLSIL.

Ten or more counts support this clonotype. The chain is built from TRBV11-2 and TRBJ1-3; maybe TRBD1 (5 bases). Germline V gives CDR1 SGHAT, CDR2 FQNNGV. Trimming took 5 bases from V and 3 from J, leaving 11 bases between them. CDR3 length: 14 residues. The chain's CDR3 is CASSRQGYGNTIYF. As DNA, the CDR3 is TGTGCCAGCAGCCGGCAGGGTTATGGAAACACCATATATTTT. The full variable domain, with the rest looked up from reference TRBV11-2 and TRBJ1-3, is EAGVAQSPRYKIIEKRQSVAFWCNPISGHATLYWYQQILGQGPKLLIQFQNNGVVDDSQLPKDRFSAERLKGVDSTLKIQPAKLEDSAVYLCASSRQGYGNTIYFGEGSWLTVV.

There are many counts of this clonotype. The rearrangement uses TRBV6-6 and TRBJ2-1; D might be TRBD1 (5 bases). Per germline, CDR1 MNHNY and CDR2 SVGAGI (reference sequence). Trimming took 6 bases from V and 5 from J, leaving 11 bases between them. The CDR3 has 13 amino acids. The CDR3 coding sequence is TGTGCCAGCAGGCAGCGACAGAACAATGAGCAGTTCTTC. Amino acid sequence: CASRQRQNNEQFF.

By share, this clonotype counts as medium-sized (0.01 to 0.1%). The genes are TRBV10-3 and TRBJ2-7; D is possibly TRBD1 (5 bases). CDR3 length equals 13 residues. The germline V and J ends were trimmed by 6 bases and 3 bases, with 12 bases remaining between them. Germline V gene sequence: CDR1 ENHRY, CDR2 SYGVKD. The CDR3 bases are TGTGCCATCAGCTCAACCGACAGCTACGAGCAGTACTTC. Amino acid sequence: CAISSTDSYEQYF.

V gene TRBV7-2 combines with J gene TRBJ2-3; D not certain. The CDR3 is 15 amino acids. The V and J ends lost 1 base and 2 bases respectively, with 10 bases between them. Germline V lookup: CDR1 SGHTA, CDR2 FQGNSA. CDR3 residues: CASSLGIMITDTQYF. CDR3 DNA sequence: TGTGCCAGCAGCTTAGGGATTATGATCACAGATACGCAGTATTTT. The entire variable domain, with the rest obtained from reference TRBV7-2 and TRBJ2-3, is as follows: GAGVSQSPSNKVTEKGKDVELRCDPISGHTALYWYRQSLGQGLEFLIYFQGNSAPDKSGLPSDRFSAERTGGSVSTLTIQRTQQEDSAVYLCASSLGIMITDTQYFGPGTRLTVL.

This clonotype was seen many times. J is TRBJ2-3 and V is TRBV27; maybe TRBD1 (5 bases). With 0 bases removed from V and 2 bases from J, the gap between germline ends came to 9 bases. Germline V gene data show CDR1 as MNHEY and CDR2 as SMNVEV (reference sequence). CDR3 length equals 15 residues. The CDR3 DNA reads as TGTGCCAGCAGTTTATCGCGACAGAACACAGATACGCAGTATTTT. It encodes CASSLSRQNTDTQYF.

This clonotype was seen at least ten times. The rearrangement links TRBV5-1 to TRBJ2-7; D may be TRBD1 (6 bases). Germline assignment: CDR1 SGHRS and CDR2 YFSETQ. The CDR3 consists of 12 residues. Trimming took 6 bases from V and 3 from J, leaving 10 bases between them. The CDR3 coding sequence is TGCGCCAGCAACCGGGACAACTACGAGCAGTACTTC. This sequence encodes CASNRDNYEQYF.

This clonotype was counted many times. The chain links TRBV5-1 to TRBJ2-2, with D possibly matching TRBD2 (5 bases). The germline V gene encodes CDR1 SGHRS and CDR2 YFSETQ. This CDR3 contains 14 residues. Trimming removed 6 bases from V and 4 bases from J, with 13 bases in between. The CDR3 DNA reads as TGCGCCAGCATAGCACTAGTCGGCACCGGGGAGCTGTTTTTT. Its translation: CASIALVGTGELFF.

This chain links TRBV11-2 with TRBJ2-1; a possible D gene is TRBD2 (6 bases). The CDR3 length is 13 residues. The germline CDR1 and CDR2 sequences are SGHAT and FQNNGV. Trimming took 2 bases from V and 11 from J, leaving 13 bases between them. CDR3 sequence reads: CASSLPGTSKQFF. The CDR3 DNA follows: TGTGCCAGCAGCTTACCCGGGACTTCTAAGCAGTTCTTC.

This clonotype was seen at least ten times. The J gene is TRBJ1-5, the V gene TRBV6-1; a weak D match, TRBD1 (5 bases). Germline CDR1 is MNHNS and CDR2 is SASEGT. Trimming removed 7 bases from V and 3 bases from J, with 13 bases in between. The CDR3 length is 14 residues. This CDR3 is CASTRTGNNQPQHF. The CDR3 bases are TGTGCCAGCACCAGAACAGGAAACAATCAGCCCCAGCATTTT.

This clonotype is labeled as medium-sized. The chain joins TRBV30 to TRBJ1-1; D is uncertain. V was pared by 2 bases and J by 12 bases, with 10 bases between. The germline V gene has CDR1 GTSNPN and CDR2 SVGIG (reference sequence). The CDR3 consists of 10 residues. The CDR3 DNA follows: TGTGCCTGGAGTCGGCAGGCTCCTTTCTTT. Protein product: CAWSRQAPFF.

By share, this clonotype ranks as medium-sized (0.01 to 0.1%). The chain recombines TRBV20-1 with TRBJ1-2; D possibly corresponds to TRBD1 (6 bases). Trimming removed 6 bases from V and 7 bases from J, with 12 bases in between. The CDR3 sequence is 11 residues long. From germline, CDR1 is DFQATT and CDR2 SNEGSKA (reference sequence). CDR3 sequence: CSATNRVGYTF. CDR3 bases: TGCAGTGCAACCAACAGGGTTGGCTACACCTTC.

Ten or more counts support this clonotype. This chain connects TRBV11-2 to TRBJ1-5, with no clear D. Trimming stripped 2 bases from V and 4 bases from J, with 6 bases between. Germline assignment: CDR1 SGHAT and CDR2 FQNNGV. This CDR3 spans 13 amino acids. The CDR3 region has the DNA TGTGCCAGCAGCTTAAATAGGAATCAGCCCCAGCATTTT. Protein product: CASSLNRNQPQHF.